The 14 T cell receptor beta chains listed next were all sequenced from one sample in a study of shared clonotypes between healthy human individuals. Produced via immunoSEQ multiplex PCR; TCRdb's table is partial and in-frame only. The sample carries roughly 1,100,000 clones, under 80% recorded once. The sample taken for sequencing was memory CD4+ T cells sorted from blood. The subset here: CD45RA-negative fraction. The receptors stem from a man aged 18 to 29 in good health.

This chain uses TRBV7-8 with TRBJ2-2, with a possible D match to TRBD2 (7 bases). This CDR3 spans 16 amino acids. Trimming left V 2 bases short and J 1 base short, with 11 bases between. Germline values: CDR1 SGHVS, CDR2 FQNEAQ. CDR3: CASSLIGGLNTGELFF. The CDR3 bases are TGTGCCAGCAGCTTAATCGGGGGGCTGAACACCGGGGAGCTGTTTTTT.

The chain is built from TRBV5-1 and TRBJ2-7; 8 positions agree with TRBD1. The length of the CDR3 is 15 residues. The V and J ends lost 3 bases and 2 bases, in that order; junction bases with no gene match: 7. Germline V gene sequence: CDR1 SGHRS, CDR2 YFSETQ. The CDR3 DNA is TGCGCCAGCAGCTCGGGACAGGCAAGCACCTACGAGCAGTACTTC. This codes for CASSSGQASTYEQYF.

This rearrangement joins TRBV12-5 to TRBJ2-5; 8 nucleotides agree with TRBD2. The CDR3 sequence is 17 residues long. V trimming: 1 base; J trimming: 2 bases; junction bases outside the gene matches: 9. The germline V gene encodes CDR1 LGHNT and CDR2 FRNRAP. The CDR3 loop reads CASGLDTLAGRQETQYF. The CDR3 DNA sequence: TGTGCTAGTGGTTTGGACACGTTAGCGGGGAGACAAGAGACCCAGTACTTC.

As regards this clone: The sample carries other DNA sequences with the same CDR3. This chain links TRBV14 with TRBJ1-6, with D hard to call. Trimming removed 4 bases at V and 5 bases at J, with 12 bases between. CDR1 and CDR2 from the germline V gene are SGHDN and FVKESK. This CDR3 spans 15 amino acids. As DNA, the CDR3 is TGTGCCAGCAGCCGAACGACGGGAAATAATTCACCCCTCCACTTT. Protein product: CASSRTTGNNSPLHF.

The CDR3 here is CASTPEERGDNEQFF. In DNA form, the CDR3 reads TGTGCCAGTACCCCGGAGGAGCGGGGGGACAATGAGCAGTTCTTC. J is TRBJ2-1 and V is TRBV19; 9 bases map to TRBD2. Losses at the gene ends were 7 bases for V and 5 bases for J; bases not matched to a gene: 9. The germline CDR1 and CDR2 sequences are LNHDA and SQIVND (reference sequence). The length of the CDR3 is 15 residues.

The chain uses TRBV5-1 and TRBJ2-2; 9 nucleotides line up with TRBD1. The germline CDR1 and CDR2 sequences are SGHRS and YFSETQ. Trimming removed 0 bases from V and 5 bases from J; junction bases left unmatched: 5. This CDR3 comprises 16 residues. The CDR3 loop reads CASSLGRQGVTGELFF. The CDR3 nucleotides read TGCGCCAGCAGCTTGGGTCGACAGGGGGTAACCGGGGAGCTGTTTTTT.

CDR3 amino acids: CASSFGQDNTEAFF. The CDR3 DNA follows: TGTGCCAGCAGTTTCGGACAGGACAACACTGAAGCTTTCTTT. The chain links TRBV27 to TRBJ1-1; TRBD1 agrees at 7 bases. The CDR3 is 14 amino acids. The germline V gene has CDR1 MNHEY and CDR2 SMNVEV (reference sequence). The junction had 3 bases not matched to a gene; V was cut back by 3 bases and J by 2 bases.

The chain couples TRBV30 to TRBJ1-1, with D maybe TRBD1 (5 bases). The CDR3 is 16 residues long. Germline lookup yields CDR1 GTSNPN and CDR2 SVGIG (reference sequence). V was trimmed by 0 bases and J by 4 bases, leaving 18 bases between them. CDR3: CAWSVPPTYRGTEAFF. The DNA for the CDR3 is TGTGCCTGGAGTGTGCCCCCGACTTATAGGGGCACTGAAGCTTTCTTT.

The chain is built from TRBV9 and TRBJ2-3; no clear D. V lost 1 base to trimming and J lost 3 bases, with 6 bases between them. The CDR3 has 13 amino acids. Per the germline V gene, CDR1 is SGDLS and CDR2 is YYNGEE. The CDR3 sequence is CASSVQRTDTQYF. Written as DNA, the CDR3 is TGTGCCAGCAGCGTACAAAGAACAGATACGCAGTATTTT.

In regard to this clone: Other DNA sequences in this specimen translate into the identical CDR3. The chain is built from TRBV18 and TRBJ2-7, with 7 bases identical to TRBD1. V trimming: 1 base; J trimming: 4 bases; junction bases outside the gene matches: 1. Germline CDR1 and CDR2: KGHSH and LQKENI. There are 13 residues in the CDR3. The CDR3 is CASSPQGAYEQYF. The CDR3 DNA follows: TGTGCCAGCTCACCACAGGGGGCTTACGAGCAGTACTTC. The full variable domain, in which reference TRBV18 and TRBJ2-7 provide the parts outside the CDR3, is NAGVMQNPRHLVRRRGQEARLRCSPMKGHSHVYWYRQLPEEGLKFMVYLQKENIIDESGMPKERFSAEFPKEGPSILRIQQVVRGDSAAYFCASSPQGAYEQYFGPGTRLTVT.

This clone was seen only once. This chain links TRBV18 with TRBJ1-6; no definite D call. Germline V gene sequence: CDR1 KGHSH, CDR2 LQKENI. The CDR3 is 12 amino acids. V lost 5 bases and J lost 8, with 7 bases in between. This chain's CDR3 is CASSIPDSPLHF. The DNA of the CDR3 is TGTGCCAGCTCAATCCCAGATTCACCCCTCCACTTT.

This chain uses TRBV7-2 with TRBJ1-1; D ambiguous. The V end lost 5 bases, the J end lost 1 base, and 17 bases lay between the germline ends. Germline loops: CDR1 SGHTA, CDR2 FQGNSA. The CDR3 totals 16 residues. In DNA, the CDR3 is TGTGCCAGCAGCCCCAATCGGGTCCAATCGAACACTGAAGCTTTCTTT. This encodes CASSPNRVQSNTEAFF.

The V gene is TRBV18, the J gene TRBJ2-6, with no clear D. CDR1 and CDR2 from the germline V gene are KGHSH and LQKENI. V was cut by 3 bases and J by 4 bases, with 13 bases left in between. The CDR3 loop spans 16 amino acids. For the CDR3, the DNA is TGTGCCAGCTCACCTTCTGACGTCCCCGGGGCCAACGTCCTGACTTTC. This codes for CASSPSDVPGANVLTF.

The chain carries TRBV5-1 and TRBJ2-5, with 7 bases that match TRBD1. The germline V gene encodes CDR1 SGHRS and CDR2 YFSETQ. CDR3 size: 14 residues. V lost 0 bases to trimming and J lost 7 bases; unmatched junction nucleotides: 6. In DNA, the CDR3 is TGCGCCAGCAGCTTGGTGGGGACAGATGGGACCCAGTACTTC. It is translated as CASSLVGTDGTQYF.